The 22 T cell receptor beta chains reported below all come from one sample, sequenced in a study of shared clonotypes between healthy human individuals. Generated by immunoSEQ multiplex PCR, the TCRdb table keeps only in-frame clones and is missing some. Of about 1,500,000 clones listed, roughly 96% are singletons. Sequenced: naive CD4+ T cells sorted from blood. The subset is: CD45RA+ positively selected. The origin of the receptors is a young man in good health.

The chain carries TRBV30 and TRBJ2-1; 7 bases are a match to TRBD2. Germline V gene sequence: CDR1 GTSNPN, CDR2 SVGIG (reference sequence). V shed 0 bases and J 3 bases; nucleotides not matched to a gene: 11. The length of the CDR3 is 17 residues. The CDR3 sequence is CAWSVSRFGGSYNEQFF. The CDR3 bases are TGTGCCTGGAGTGTTTCACGGTTCGGCGGGAGCTACAATGAGCAGTTCTTC.

The rearrangement joins TRBV7-2 to TRBJ2-3; TRBD1 matches 9 bases. V shed 4 bases, J shed 4 bases, and the junction held 9 bases outside the gene matches. The CDR3 totals 16 residues. CDR1 is SGHTA and CDR2 is FQGNSA in the germline V gene. The CDR3 bases are TGTGCCAGCAGCTCCCGGGACAGGGCTATTTCAGATACGCAGTATTTT. It codes for CASSSRDRAISDTQYF.

The chain recombines TRBV6-5 with TRBJ1-4; D ambiguous. Germline assignment: CDR1 MNHEY and CDR2 SVGAGI. This CDR3 is built from 14 residues. V gave up 5 bases and J gave up 3 bases, with 10 bases separating them. This chain's CDR3 is CASSLLGSNEKLFF. The CDR3 nucleotides read TGTGCCAGCAGTCTTTTAGGTTCTAATGAAAAACTGTTTTTT.

This chain joins TRBV11-2 and TRBJ1-4; unclear D gene. The V and J ends lost 2 bases and 10 bases respectively, with 20 bases between them. Germline-derived CDR1 and CDR2 are SGHAT and FQNNGV. The CDR3 contains 16 residues. The DNA for the CDR3 is TGTGCCAGCAGCTTATCAGCGGGCAGTGCGGTAGGAAAACTGTTTTTT. The encoded protein is CASSLSAGSAVGKLFF.

This clone was detected once. The sample contains more than one DNA sequence encoding this CDR3. This chain joins TRBV18 and TRBJ2-7; D unclear. The CDR3 contains 13 residues. Germline values: CDR1 KGHSH, CDR2 LQKENI. Deletions cut 0 bases from V and 6 bases from J, with 9 bases between. The chain's CDR3 is CASSPPSASEQYF. DNA for the CDR3: TGTGCCAGCTCACCACCGTCGGCATCCGAGCAGTACTTC.

This clone was picked up one time. This rearrangement joins TRBV7-6 to TRBJ2-7; the D is unclear. V gave up 6 bases and J gave up 5 bases, with 14 bases separating them. The CDR3 sequence is 13 residues long. Germline CDR1 is SGHVS and CDR2 is FNYEAQ. CDR3 sequence: CASSNGRLDEQYF. CDR3 nucleotide sequence: TGTGCCAGCAGTAATGGTCGGTTGGACGAGCAGTACTTC.

The V call is TRBV2, the J call TRBJ2-2, with TRBD2 identical over 10 bases. CDR1 and CDR2 from the germline V gene are SNHLY and FYNNEI. The CDR3 extends over 15 amino acids. J gave up 4 bases and V 8 bases, and 7 bases lay outside the gene matches. The CDR3 protein is CASERTSGTTGELFF. In DNA form, the CDR3 reads TGTGCCAGCGAACGGACTAGCGGCACCACCGGGGAGCTGTTTTTT.

The chain carries TRBV18 and TRBJ2-2, with 8 positions matching TRBD1. In germline, CDR1 is KGHSH, CDR2 LQKENI. Trimming cost V 5 bases and J 5 bases; bases outside gene matches: 7. The CDR3 has 15 amino acids. CDR3 DNA: TGTGCCAGCTCAGACAGGGGAATTGGGACCGGGGAGCTGTTTTTT. This sequence encodes CASSDRGIGTGELFF. Variable domain in full (rest from reference TRBV18 and TRBJ2-2): NAGVMQNPRHLVRRRGQEARLRCSPMKGHSHVYWYRQLPEEGLKFMVYLQKENIIDESGMPKERFSAEFPKEGPSILRIQQVVRGDSAAYFCASSDRGIGTGELFFGEGSRLTVL.

In its sample, this clone was seen once. The same CDR3 is also encoded by other DNA sequences in this sample. This chain uses TRBV5-1 with TRBJ2-7; D might be TRBD2 (5 bases). Germline values: CDR1 SGHRS, CDR2 YFSETQ. This CDR3 is 13 amino acids long. Trimming took off 4 bases at V and 3 bases at J, with 11 bases between the two ends. CDR3 region: CASSVTSSYEQYF. For the CDR3, the DNA is TGCGCCAGCAGCGTAACTAGTAGCTACGAGCAGTACTTC.

In this sample, this clone turned up once. The DNA of the CDR3 is TGTGCCAGCAGGTCGGACAGCTATGGCTACACCTTC. It translates to CASRSDSYGYTF. J is TRBJ1-2 and V is TRBV2; TRBD1 might be the D (6 bases). The germline CDR1 and CDR2 sequences are SNHLY and FYNNEI. Trimming removed 6 bases from V and 4 bases from J, with 9 bases in between. CDR3 size: 12 residues.

The CDR3 spells CASSRGLAGAGEQYF. The CDR3 region has the DNA TGTGCCAGCAGTCGTGGACTAGCGGGAGCTGGTGAGCAGTACTTC. The J gene is TRBJ2-7, the V gene TRBV6-6, with TRBD2 matching over 13 bases. CDR3 length: 15 residues. Germline V CDR1 and CDR2: MNHNY, SVGAGI (reference sequence). The junction had 8 bases not matched to a gene; V was cut back by 5 bases and J by 7 bases.

The genes are TRBV2 and TRBJ1-5; the D gene is possibly TRBD1 (5 bases). Trimming removed 10 bases from V and 3 bases from J, with 16 bases in between. CDR1 and CDR2 from the germline V gene are SNHLY and FYNNEI. CDR3 length: 14 amino acids. CDR3 residues: CAIKDRGVNQPQHF. Written as DNA, the CDR3 is TGTGCCATCAAAGACCGGGGCGTCAATCAGCCCCAGCATTTT.

The chain combines TRBV11-2 with TRBJ1-1, with D hard to call. Germline V gives CDR1 SGHAT, CDR2 FQNNGV. V gave up 3 bases and J gave up 0 bases, with 5 bases separating them. This CDR3 has 13 amino acids. The CDR3 loop reads CASSFQMNTEAFF. DNA of the CDR3: TGTGCCAGCAGCTTCCAGATGAACACTGAAGCTTTCTTT.

This clone was detected once. The J gene is TRBJ1-2, the V gene TRBV5-4, with 10 nucleotides matching TRBD1. The trim removed 5 bases at V and 2 bases at J, leaving 6 bases unmatched. Germline values: CDR1 SGHNT, CDR2 YYREEE (reference sequence). This CDR3 spans 15 amino acids. The CDR3 DNA is TGTGCCAGCAGACCCAGACAGGGGGCCAACTATGGCTACACCTTC. Amino acids: CASRPRQGANYGYTF.

This chain joins TRBV5-1 and TRBJ2-4, with 9 bases identical to TRBD1. The germline V gene encodes CDR1 SGHRS and CDR2 YFSETQ. V shed 4 bases and J 7 bases; nucleotides not matched to a gene: 6. CDR3 length: 14 residues. The CDR3, as DNA: TGCGCCAGCAGCAGGGGACAGGGACCCAACATTCAGTACTTC. Protein: CASSRGQGPNIQYF. Full variable domain (remainder filled in from reference TRBV5-1 and TRBJ2-4): KAGVTQTPRYLIKTRGQQVTLSCSPISGHRSVSWYQQTPGQGLQFLFEYFSETQRNKGNFPGRFSGRQFSNSRSEMNVSTLELGDSALYLCASSRGQGPNIQYFGAGTRLSVL.

As DNA, the CDR3 is TGTGCCAGCAGTGAAGAGGTCCTAGCGGGGTCAACCTACGAGCAGTACTTC. Its protein product is CASSEEVLAGSTYEQYF. The chain links TRBV2 to TRBJ2-7, with TRBD2 matching over 9 bases. From germline, CDR1 is SNHLY and CDR2 FYNNEI. After removal of 1 base from V and 2 bases from J, the junction contained 9 bases not matched to a gene. The CDR3 is made up of 17 amino acids. The whole variable domain, filled in from reference TRBV2 and TRBJ2-7, reads EPEVTQTPSHQVTQMGQEVILRCVPISNHLYFYWYRQILGQKVEFLVSFYNNEISEKSEIFDDQFSVERPDGSNFTLKIRSTKLEDSAMYFCASSEEVLAGSTYEQYFGPGTRLTVT.

There are a few counts of this clone. Other DNA sequences within the sample encode an identical CDR3. This rearrangement joins TRBV5-1 to TRBJ2-5; D is undetermined. Trimming removed 0 bases at V and 4 bases at J, with 1 base between. This CDR3 is built from 11 residues. Looked up from germline, CDR1 is SGHRS and CDR2 is YFSETQ. As DNA, the CDR3 is TGCGCCAGCAGCTTGGTAGAGACCCAGTACTTC. It codes for CASSLVETQYF.

V gene TRBV7-5 combines with J gene TRBJ2-1; TRBD2, the table's D call, was not compared with the DNA. TRBV7-5 is classified as a pseudogene. The CDR3 is 22 amino acids. In DNA, the CDR3 is TGTGTCAGAAGCCCCCCAACTACGACTAGCGGGAGGGCCGACTGGGCTTACAATGAGCAGTTCTTC. As protein: CVRSPPTTTSGRADWAYNEQFF.

J is TRBJ1-5 and V is TRBV6-1; D may be TRBD1 (5 bases). The V end lost 4 bases, the J end lost 0 bases, and 13 bases lay between the germline ends. Germline CDR1 reads MNHNS; CDR2 reads SASEGT. This CDR3 contains 16 residues. The CDR3 nucleotides are TGTGCCAGCAGTGCCCGGACACCGTATAGCAATCAGCCCCAGCATTTT. Protein sequence: CASSARTPYSNQPQHF.

The chain recombines TRBV4-3 with TRBJ2-7, with 7 bases matching TRBD1. Per germline, CDR1 LGHNA and CDR2 YSLEER. The CDR3 has 15 residues. Trimming removed 0 bases from V and 3 bases from J; junction bases left unmatched: 5. The chain's CDR3 is CASSQDHRGLYEQYF. CDR3 nucleotides: TGCGCCAGCAGCCAAGATCACAGGGGTCTCTACGAGCAGTACTTC.

The chain recombines TRBV7-6 with TRBJ2-3; the D gene is possibly TRBD2 (5 bases). This CDR3 is 15 amino acids long. The germline gives CDR1 SGHVS, CDR2 FNYEAQ. With 3 bases removed from V and 5 bases from J, the gap between germline ends came to 15 bases. The CDR3 DNA is TGTGCCAGCAGCTTTATAACGGGAACCGGAGATACGCAGTATTTT. Translated, it gives CASSFITGTGDTQYF.

The chain uses TRBV9 and TRBJ2-3, with D possibly being TRBD2 (6 bases). Germline assignment: CDR1 SGDLS and CDR2 YYNGEE. The V gene lost 7 bases and the J gene lost 2 bases, with 11 bases spanning the gap. CDR3 length: 13 residues. CDR3 nucleotides: TGTGCCAGCGGGCGGGGCTACACAGATACGCAGTATTTT. Translating it yields CASGRGYTDTQYF.